This TCR beta chain is from a study of beta chain features in type 1 diabetes. General study points: Whatever favoring of shorter templates PCR might show would apply equally to patients and controls. Significant though moderate, a shortening of TCRB CDR3s appeared in all four CD4+ subsets of Type 1 diabetes patients. Compared to healthy donors, patients appeared to have naive, central memory and Treg TCRB repertoires that were more alike.

Details on this clone: What it binds is unknown.

The authors reverse transcribed all of the isolated RNA, so sequencing captured expressed TCRB transcripts. The method was immunoSEQ multiplex PCR; TCRdb's version includes in-frame clones alone and lacks a portion of them. The table shows 310,000 or so clones, with roughly 9% occurring only once. The authors sorted CD4+ naive, central memory, regulatory and stem cell-like memory cells via CD45RO/CCR7/CD25/CD127/CD95/CD27. The specimen sequenced was central memory CD4+ T cells from blood. This TCR was recovered from a man under 40 with type 1 diabetes.

DNA of the CDR3: TGTGCCAGCAGCTTAAGGGGGGGTAACACTGAAGCTTTCTTT. Translation: CASSLRGGNTEAFF. This rearrangement joins TRBV11-2 to TRBJ1-1, with D tentatively TRBD1 (6 bases). V lost 2 bases to trimming and J lost 2 bases, with 9 bases between them. The CDR3 spans 14 residues. Germline V gene sequence: CDR1 SGHAT, CDR2 FQNNGV.